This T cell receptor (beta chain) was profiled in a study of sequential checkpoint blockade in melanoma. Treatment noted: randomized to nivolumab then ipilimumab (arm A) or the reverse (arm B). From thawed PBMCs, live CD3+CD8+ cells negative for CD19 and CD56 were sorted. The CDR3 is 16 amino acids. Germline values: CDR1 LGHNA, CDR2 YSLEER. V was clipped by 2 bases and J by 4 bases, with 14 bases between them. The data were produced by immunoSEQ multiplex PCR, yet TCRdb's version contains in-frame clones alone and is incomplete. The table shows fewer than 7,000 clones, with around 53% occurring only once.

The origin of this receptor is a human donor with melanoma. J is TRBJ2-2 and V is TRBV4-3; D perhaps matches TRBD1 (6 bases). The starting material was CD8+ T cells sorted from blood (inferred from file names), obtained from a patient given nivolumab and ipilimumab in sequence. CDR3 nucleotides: TGCGCCAGCAGCCAATCATTAGGGGGTTTCACCGGGGAGCTGTTTTTT. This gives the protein CASSQSLGGFTGELFF.